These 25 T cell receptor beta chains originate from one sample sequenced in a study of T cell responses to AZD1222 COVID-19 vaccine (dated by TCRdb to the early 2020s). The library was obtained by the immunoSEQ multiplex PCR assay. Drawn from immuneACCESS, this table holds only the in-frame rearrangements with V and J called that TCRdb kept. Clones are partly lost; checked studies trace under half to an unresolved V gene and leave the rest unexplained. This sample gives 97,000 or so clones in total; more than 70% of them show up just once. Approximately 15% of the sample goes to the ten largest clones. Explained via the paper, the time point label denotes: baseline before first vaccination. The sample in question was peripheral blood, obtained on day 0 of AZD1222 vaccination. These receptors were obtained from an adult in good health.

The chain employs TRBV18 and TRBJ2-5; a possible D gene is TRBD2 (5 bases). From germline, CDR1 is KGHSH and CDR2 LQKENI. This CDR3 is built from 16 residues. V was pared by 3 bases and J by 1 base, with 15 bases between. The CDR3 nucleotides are TGTGCCAGCTCACCGCCTTCCGGGGAACTCCAAGAGACCCAGTACTTC. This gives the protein CASSPPSGELQETQYF.

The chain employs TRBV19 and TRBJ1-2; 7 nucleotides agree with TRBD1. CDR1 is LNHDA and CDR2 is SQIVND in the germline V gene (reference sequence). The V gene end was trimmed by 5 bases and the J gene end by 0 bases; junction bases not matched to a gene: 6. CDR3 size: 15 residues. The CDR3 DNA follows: TGTGCCAGTAGTGGCGGGACAGCACCTAACTATGGCTACACCTTC. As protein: CASSGGTAPNYGYTF.

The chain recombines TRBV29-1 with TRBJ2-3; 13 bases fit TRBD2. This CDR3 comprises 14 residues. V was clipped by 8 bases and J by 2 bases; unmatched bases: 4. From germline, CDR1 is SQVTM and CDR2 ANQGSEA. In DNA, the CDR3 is TGCAGCTCGGGACTAGCGGGAACCACAGATACGCAGTATTTT. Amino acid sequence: CSSGLAGTTDTQYF.

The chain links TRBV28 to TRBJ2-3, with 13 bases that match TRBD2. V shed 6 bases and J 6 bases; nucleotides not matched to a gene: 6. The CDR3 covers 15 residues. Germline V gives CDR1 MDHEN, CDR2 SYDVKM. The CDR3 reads CASRGTSGIVDTQYF. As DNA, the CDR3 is TGTGCCAGCAGGGGGACTAGCGGGATCGTCGATACGCAGTATTTT. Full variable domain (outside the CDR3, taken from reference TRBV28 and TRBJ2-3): DVKVTQSSRYLVKRTGEKVFLECVQDMDHENMFWYRQDPGLGLRLIYFSYDVKMKEKGDIPEGYSVSREKKERFSLILESASTNQTSMYLCASRGTSGIVDTQYFGPGTRLTVL.

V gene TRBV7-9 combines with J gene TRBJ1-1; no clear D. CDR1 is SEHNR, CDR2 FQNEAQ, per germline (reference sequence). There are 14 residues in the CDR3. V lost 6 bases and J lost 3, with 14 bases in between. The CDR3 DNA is TGTGCCAGCAGGCTGGGGAAATCGGACACTGAAGCTTTCTTT. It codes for CASRLGKSDTEAFF.

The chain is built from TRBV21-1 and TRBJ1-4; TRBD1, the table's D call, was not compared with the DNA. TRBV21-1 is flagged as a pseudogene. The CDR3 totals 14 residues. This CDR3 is CASSKVTGNEKLFF. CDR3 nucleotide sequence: TGTGCCAGCAGCAAAGTTACAGGCAATGAAAAACTGTTTTTT.

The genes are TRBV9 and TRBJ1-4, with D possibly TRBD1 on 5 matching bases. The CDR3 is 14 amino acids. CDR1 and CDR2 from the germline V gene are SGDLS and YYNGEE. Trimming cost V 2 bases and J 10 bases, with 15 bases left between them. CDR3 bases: TGTGCCAGCAGCGTGGGGACGCAGTCTAGAAAACTGTTTTTT. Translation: CASSVGTQSRKLFF.

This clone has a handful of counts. The CDR3 region is CASSHGLGQETQYF. Written as DNA, the CDR3 is TGTGCCAGCAGCCACGGCCTGGGTCAAGAGACCCAGTACTTC. J is TRBJ2-5 and V is TRBV3-1 (or the pseudogene TRBV3-2); no clear D. From germline, CDR1 is LGHDT and CDR2 YNNKEL (reference sequence). This CDR3 has 14 amino acids. The V end was cut by 3 bases, the J end by 2 bases, with 10 bases between.

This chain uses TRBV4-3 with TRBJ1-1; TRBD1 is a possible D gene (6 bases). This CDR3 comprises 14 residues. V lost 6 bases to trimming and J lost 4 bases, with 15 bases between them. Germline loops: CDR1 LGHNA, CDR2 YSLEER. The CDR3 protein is CASSGGTRGTEAFF. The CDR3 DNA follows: TGCGCCAGCAGTGGCGGGACAAGGGGCACTGAAGCTTTCTTT.

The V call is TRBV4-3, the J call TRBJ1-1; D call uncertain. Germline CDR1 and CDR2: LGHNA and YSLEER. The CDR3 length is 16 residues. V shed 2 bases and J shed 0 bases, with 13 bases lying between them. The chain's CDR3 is CASSQYLVVMNTEAFF. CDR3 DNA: TGCGCCAGCAGCCAATATCTGGTAGTCATGAACACTGAAGCTTTCTTT.

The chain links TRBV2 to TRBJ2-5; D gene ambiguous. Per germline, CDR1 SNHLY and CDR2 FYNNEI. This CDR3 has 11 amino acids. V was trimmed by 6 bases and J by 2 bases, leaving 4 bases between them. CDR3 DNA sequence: TGTGCCAGCAGGGTACAAGAGACCCAGTACTTC. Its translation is CASRVQETQYF.

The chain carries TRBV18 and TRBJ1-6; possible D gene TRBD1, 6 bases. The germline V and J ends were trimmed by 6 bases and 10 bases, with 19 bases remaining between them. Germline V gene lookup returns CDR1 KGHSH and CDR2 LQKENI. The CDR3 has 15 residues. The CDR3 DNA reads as TGTGCCAGCTCGGCGGCGGACACTGGGGGCTCACCCCTCCACTTT. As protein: CASSAADTGGSPLHF.

The CDR3: CASSYEYTGELFF. The CDR3 DNA reads TGTGCCAGCAGTTACGAGTACACCGGGGAGCTGTTTTTT. The chain couples TRBV6-5 to TRBJ2-2; D remains unclear. Germline V gene sequence: CDR1 MNHEY, CDR2 SVGAGI. V was trimmed by 2 bases and J by 3 bases, leaving 4 bases between them. This CDR3 is built from 13 residues.

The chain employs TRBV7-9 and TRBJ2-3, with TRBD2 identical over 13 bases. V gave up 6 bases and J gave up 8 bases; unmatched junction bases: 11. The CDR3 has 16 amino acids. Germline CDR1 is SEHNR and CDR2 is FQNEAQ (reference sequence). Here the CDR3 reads CASRPAGTSGVGTQYF. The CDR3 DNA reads TGTGCCAGCAGGCCAGCCGGGACTAGCGGGGTGGGTACGCAGTATTTT.

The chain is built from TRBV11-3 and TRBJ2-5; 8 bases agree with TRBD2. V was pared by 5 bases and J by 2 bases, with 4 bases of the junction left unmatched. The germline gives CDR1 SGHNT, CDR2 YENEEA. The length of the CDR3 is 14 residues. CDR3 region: CASSATSGQETQYF. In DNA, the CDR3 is TGTGCCAGCAGCGCTACTAGCGGACAAGAGACCCAGTACTTC.

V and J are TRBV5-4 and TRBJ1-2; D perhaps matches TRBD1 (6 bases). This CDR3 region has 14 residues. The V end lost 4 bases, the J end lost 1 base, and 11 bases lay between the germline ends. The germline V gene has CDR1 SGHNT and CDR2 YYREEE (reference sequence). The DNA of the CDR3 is TGTGCCAGCAGCCCAGGGGCTATTAACTATGGCTACACCTTC. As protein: CASSPGAINYGYTF.

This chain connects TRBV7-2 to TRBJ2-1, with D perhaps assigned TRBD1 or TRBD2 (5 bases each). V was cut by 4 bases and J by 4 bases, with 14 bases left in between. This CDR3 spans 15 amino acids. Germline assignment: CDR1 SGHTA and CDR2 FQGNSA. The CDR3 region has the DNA TGTGCCAGCAGCTCCCAGACCGGGACGTACAATGAGCAGTTCTTC. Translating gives CASSSQTGTYNEQFF. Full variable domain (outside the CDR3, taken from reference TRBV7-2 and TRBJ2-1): GAGVSQSPSNKVTEKGKDVELRCDPISGHTALYWYRQSLGQGLEFLIYFQGNSAPDKSGLPSDRFSAERTGGSVSTLTIQRTQQEDSAVYLCASSSQTGTYNEQFFGPGTRLTVL.

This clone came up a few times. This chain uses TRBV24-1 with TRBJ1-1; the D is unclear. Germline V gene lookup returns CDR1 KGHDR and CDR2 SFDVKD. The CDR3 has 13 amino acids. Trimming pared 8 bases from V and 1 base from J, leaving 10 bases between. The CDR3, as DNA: TGTGCCACCACCCGGGCCCAGAACACTGAAGCTTTCTTT. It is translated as CATTRAQNTEAFF.

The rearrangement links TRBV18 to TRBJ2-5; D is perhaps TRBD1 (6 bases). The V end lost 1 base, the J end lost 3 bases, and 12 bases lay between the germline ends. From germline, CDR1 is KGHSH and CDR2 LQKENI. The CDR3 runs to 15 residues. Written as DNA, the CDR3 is TGTGCCAGCTCACCACGGTCCGGGACAAAAGAGACCCAGTACTTC. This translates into CASSPRSGTKETQYF.

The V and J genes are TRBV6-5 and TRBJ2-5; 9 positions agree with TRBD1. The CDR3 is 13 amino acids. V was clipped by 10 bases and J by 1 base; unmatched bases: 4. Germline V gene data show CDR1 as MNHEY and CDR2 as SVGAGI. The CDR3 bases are TGTGCCACTAGGGGACAGGGCCAAGAGACCCAGTACTTC. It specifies CATRGQGQETQYF.

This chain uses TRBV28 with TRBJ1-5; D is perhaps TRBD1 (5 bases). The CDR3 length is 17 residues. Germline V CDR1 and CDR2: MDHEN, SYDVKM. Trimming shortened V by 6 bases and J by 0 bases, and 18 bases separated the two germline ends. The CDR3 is CASRIMYWGSSNQPQHF. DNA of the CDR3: TGTGCCAGCAGGATAATGTATTGGGGGTCTAGCAATCAGCCCCAGCATTTT.

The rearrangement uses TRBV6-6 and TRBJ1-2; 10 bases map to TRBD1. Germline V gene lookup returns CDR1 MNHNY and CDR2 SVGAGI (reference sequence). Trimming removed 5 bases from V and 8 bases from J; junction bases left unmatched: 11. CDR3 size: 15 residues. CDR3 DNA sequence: TGTGCCAGCAGTCCAGCGGACAGGGGGAGTAAGGGCTACACCTTC. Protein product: CASSPADRGSKGYTF.

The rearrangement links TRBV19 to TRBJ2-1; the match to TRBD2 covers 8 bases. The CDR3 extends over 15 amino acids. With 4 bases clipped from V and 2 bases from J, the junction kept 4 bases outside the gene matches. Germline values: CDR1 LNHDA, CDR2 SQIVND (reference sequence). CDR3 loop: CASSTPGGAYNEQFF. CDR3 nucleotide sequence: TGTGCCAGTAGTACCCCGGGGGGGGCCTACAATGAGCAGTTCTTC.

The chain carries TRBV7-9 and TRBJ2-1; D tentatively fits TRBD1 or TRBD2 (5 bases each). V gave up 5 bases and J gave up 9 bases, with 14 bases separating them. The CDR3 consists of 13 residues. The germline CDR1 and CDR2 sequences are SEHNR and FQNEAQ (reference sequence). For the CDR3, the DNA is TGTGCCAGCAGCGTCGGGGCGCAGGGTGAGCAGTTCTTC. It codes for CASSVGAQGEQFF.

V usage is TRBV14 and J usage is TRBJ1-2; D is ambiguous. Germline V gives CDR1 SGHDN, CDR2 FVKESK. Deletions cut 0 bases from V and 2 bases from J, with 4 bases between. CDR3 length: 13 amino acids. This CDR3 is CASSQDRNYGYTF. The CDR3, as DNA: TGTGCCAGCAGCCAAGACAGGAACTATGGCTACACCTTC.